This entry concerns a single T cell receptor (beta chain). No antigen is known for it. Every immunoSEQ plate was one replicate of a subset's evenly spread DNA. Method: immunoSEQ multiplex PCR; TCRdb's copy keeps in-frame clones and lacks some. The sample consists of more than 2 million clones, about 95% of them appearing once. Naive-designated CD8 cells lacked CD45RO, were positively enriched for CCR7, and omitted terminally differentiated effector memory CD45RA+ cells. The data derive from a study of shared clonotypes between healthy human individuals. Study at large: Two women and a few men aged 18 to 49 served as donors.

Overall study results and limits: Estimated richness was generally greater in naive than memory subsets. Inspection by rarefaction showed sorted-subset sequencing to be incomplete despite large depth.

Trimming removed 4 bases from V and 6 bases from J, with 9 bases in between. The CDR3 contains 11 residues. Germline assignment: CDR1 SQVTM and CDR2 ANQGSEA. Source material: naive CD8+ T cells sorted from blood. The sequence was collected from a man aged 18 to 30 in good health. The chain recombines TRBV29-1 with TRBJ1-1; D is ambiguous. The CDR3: CSVVFSAEAFF. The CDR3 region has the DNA TGCAGCGTTGTATTTTCCGCTGAAGCTTTCTTT.